This TCR beta chain was recorded in a study of tumor-infiltrating lymphocytes in primary liver carcinoma. Overall study: Productive TCRbeta reads per sample were roughly 3.5 to 7.13 million, not differing by tissue. Study observations and caveats: Blood trailed tumors significantly in top-250-clone fraction (p = 0.039). Between tumor regions, pairs overlapped more than tumor-adjacent and tumor-blood pairs did.

Note on this clonotype: Its antigen is unknown. Relative to the germline gene, one junction end is altered; a read error may explain this.

Germline CDR1 reads SGHAT; CDR2 reads FQNNGV. This CDR3 is built from 14 residues. RNA and DNA were co-extracted from approximately 20-30 mg of unsorted bulk tissue. There were over 80% viable tumor cells in every single sample of tumor. Reverse transcription of about 500 ng total RNA with a constant-region primer produced TCR beta cDNA. Each TCR beta library was derived from three nested multiplex PCR rounds that employed slightly modified ARM-PCR. Forward primers for TRBV1-TRBV30 and a C-beta reverse primer served the first two PCR rounds, at approximately 10 cycles each. TCRdb called the multiplex PCR reads again in MiXCR, with one record for every CDR3 protein. The profile shows around 70,000 distinct CDR3 sequences, about 72% of them singletons.

The chain is built from TRBV11-2 and TRBJ1-5; D unclear. This clonotype was obtained from a man in his forties or fifties with primary liver carcinoma and hepatitis B virus infection. The sample was liver tumor tissue from sampling region 4. The subset denotes: tumor region T4, right-lateral pole. The CDR3 region has the DNA TGTGCTAGCAGCAGCGGACGGTTGCCCGAGCCCCAGCATTTT. This translates into CASSSGRLPEPQHF. Full variable domain (remainder filled in from reference TRBV11-2 and TRBJ1-5): EAGVAQSPRYKIIEKRQSVAFWCNPISGHATLYWYQQILGQGPKLLIQFQNNGVVDDSQLPKDRFSAERLKGVDSTLKIQPAKLEDSAVYLCASSSGRLPEPQHFGDGTRLSIL.